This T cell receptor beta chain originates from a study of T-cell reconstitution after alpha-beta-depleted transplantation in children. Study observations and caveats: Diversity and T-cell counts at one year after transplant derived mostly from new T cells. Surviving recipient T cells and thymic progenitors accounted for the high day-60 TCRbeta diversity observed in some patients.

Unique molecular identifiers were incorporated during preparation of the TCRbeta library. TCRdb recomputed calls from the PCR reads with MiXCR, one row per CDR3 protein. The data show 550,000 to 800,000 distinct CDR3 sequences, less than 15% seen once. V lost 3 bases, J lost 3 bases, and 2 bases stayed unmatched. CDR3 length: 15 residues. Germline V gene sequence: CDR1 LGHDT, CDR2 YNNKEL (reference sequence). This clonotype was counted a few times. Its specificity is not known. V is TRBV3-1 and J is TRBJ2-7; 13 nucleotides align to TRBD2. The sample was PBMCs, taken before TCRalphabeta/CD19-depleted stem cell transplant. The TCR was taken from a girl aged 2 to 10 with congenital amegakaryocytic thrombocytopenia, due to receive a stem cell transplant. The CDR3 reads CASSQGLAGHYEQYF. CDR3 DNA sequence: TGTGCCAGCAGCCAGGGACTAGCGGGGCACTACGAGCAGTACTTC.